A selection of T cell receptor beta chains follows, all from one sample in a study of blood T cell repertoires in COVID-19. Assay used: immunoSEQ multiplex PCR; TCRdb lists only in-frame clones, some missing. The profile shows 450,000 to 600,000 clones, around 90% of them singletons. The source material was PBMCs or T cells enriched from blood (not recorded which). The receptors derive from a woman in her late teens or twenties who had recovered from COVID-19. Each CDR3 is given without its conserved first and last residue. The order of the fields is V gene, CDR3 length, CDR3 protein.

TRBV28 13 ASSLPSGGAWEQY
TRBV10-3 14 AISDLTSGRTDTQY
TRBV19 10 ASGQGSYGYT
TRBV12-5 14 ASGANIGVNTGELF
TRBV3-1/TRBV3-2 13 ASSQGTAPSQPQH
TRBV7-9 14 ASSPLDPGYTGELF
TRBV28 12 ASSPGTENQPQH
TRBV15 17 ATSSDRYRDTHSNQPQH
TRBV2 13 ASSTNGGVGETQY
TRBV6-5 13 ASSYSRGSNTEAF
TRBV5-6 12 ASSLLAGTDTQY
TRBV5-1 13 ASSLGTGSAYGYT
TRBV19 12 ASSIGTGGSPLH
TRBV6-5 11 ASSYPDSYEQY
TRBV2 11 ASSEWSTGLAF
TRBV27 12 ASRRGRFLYGYT
TRBV7-3 12 ASSFQGMRNEQF
TRBV29-1 11 SVIQASNQPQH
TRBV21-1 12 ASSNRKNTGELF
TRBV28 12 ASSPLPGKFEQY
TRBV27 12 ASSFQRGPYEQY
TRBV3-1/TRBV3-2 13 ASSRLSGGAYEQY
TRBV5-4 14 ASSPDGGKSTETQY
TRBV7-6 11 ASSLGRNGGYT
TRBV3-1/TRBV3-2 10 ASSQEREKAF
TRBV5-1 14 ASTLGPTGSNTEAF
TRBV3-1/TRBV3-2 12 ASSQVPGQIEQF
TRBV5-1 13 ASTTGGTTNEKLF
TRBV28 13 ASSFPTFSNQPQH
TRBV3-1/TRBV3-2 11 ASSQGARTEAF
TRBV5-1 14 ASSPTATGANTEAF
TRBV27 12 ASRRQGLGQPQH
TRBV5-1 12 ASSLGLVEDTQY
TRBV6-5 10 ASRRPTYGYT
TRBV6-5 11 ASSYSPQDTQY
TRBV3-1/TRBV3-2 13 ASSQGQGGAEGYT
TRBV18 14 ASSPPSGGPTGELF
TRBV12-1 12 ASSCNRLCTEAF
TRBV6-5 11 ASSIKQGYEQY
TRBV15 13 ATSRGLAEEETQY
TRBV28 16 ASSSPGQGRGINQPQH
TRBV6-5 10 ASSYGGNGYT
TRBV28 12 ASSAQPPNEKLF
TRBV6-6 10 ATDGQGDGYT
TRBV6-5 12 ASSRGWAGQPQH
TRBV9 15 ASSVAPNSGGRYEQY
TRBV5-6 16 ASSLNRGLWGAQEKLF
TRBV18 12 ASSPEASTDTQY